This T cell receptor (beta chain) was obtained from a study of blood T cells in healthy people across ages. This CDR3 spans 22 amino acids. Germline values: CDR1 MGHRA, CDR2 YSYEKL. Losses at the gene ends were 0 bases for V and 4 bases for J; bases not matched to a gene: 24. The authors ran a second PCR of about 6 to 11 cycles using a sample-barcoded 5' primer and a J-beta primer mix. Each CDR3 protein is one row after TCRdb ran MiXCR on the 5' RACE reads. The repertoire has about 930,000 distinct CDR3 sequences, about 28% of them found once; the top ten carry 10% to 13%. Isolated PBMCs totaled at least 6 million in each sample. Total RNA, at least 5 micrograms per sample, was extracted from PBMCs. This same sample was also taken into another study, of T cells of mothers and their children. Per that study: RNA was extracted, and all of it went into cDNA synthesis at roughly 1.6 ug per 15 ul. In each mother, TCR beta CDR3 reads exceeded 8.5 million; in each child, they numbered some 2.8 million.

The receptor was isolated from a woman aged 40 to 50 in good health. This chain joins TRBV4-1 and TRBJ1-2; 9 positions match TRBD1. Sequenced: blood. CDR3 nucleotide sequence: TGCGCCAGCAGCCAAGATACCAGCGGATACCGGGACAGGGCCGGCGTTAGCTATGGCTACACCTTC. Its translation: CASSQDTSGYRDRAGVSYGYTF.